Listed here are 29 T cell receptor beta chains from one sample, sequenced in a study of cytomegalovirus exposure and HLA in healthy donors. PCR used 60 Vbeta primers and 13 Jbeta primers. Assay used: immunoSEQ multiplex PCR; TCRdb lists only in-frame clones, some missing. Here the sample spans around 160,000 clones, 77% being singletons. Sequenced input: PBMCs. The receptors derive from a woman aged 40 to 50 in good health and CMV-seropositive.

This rearrangement joins TRBV29-1 to TRBJ2-3; no definite D call. The CDR3 extends over 13 amino acids. V lost 6 bases, J lost 0 bases, and 10 bases lay in between. Germline V gene data show CDR1 as SQVTM and CDR2 as ANQGSEA. CDR3 in DNA: TGCAGCGTCTTGATGAGGAGCACAGATACGCAGTATTTT. Translated, it gives CSVLMRSTDTQYF.

The rearrangement uses TRBV5-1 and TRBJ2-2; 9 bases are shared with TRBD1. The CDR3 length is 15 residues. The germline V gene encodes CDR1 SGHRS and CDR2 YFSETQ. The J segment lost 5 bases and the V segment lost 3 bases, leaving 5 bases of the junction unmatched. The CDR3 loop is CASSSGTGRTGELFF. DNA of the CDR3: TGCGCCAGCAGCTCCGGGACAGGGCGGACCGGGGAGCTGTTTTTT.

This rearrangement joins TRBV7-9 to TRBJ2-2, with D tentatively TRBD1 (5 bases). Trimming took 0 bases from V and 3 from J, leaving 20 bases between them. The length of the CDR3 is 19 residues. The germline gives CDR1 SEHNR, CDR2 FQNEAQ (reference sequence). CDR3 nucleotides: TGTGCCAGCAGCTTAGCGAAAGGCAGGGCCCTCCCCTACACCGGGGAGCTGTTTTTT. Translated, it gives CASSLAKGRALPYTGELFF.

This sequence joins TRBV30 and TRBJ1-4; D uncertain. V shed 2 bases and J shed 3 bases, with 7 bases lying between them. The CDR3 runs to 13 residues. From germline, CDR1 is GTSNPN and CDR2 SVGIG (reference sequence). DNA of the CDR3: TGTGCCTGGAGTACCCAGGCTAATGAAAAACTGTTTTTT. Amino acid sequence: CAWSTQANEKLFF.

This chain connects TRBV10-3 to TRBJ1-2, with D perhaps TRBD1 (5 bases). CDR3 size: 16 residues. Trimming cost V 1 base and J 7 bases, with 19 bases left between them. The V gene's germline CDR1 is ENHRY and CDR2 SYGVKD. The CDR3 protein is CAISEFSGIPESGYTF. For the CDR3, the DNA is TGTGCCATCAGTGAGTTTTCAGGGATTCCAGAAAGTGGCTACACCTTC.

This clone appeared a single time. The CDR3 coding sequence is TGTGCCAGCAGCGTAGTAGGGCAGGGGGCTGTTGAAGCTTTCTTT. Its protein product is CASSVVGQGAVEAFF. The rearrangement links TRBV9 to TRBJ1-1; 8 bases agree with TRBD1. This CDR3 contains 15 residues. The germline V gene encodes CDR1 SGDLS and CDR2 YYNGEE. Unmatched junction bases numbered 8, after V lost 0 bases and J lost 7 bases.

This clone was detected only a few times. The chain recombines TRBV30 with TRBJ2-1, with TRBD2 identical over 9 bases. Germline-derived CDR1 and CDR2 are GTSNPN and SVGIG (reference sequence). The CDR3 loop spans 15 amino acids. The V gene end was trimmed by 2 bases and the J gene end by 5 bases; junction bases not matched to a gene: 7. Here the CDR3 reads CAWSRSLAGNNEQFF. CDR3 DNA: TGTGCCTGGAGTAGGTCACTAGCGGGTAACAATGAGCAGTTCTTC.

The chain combines TRBV7-9 with TRBJ1-2, with 11 bases that match TRBD1. Losses at the gene ends were 5 bases for V and 7 bases for J; bases not matched to a gene: 6. From germline, CDR1 is SEHNR and CDR2 FQNEAQ (reference sequence). This CDR3 is built from 14 residues. CDR3 DNA sequence: TGTGCCAGCAGCCCGGGACAGGGGGAGGGTGGCTACACCTTC. Encoded protein: CASSPGQGEGGYTF.

There are a few counts of this clone. The V call is TRBV10-3, the J call TRBJ1-2; D is possibly TRBD1 (5 bases). The CDR3 sequence is 13 residues long. Germline assignment: CDR1 ENHRY and CDR2 SYGVKD. Deletions cut 3 bases from V and 2 bases from J, with 7 bases between. This CDR3 is CAISDPGNYGYTF. In nucleotides, the CDR3 is TGTGCCATCAGTGACCCAGGGAACTATGGCTACACCTTC.

This rearrangement joins TRBV5-1 to TRBJ2-7; 9 bases line up with TRBD2. Germline lookup yields CDR1 SGHRS and CDR2 YFSETQ. J gave up 2 bases and V 4 bases, and 10 bases lay outside the gene matches. The CDR3 extends over 16 amino acids. The CDR3 region has the DNA TGCGCCAGCAGCCCTCCGGGACTAGCTGAGACCTACGAGCAGTACTTC. This sequence encodes CASSPPGLAETYEQYF.

This clone has a single count. The rearrangement links TRBV6-5 to TRBJ2-1; D unresolved. The CDR3 covers 13 residues. Germline-derived CDR1 and CDR2 are MNHEY and SVGAGI. Trimming took 0 bases from V and 6 from J, leaving 6 bases between them. CDR3 in amino acids: CASSYSSSNEQFF. As DNA, the CDR3 is TGTGCCAGCAGTTACTCTAGCAGCAATGAGCAGTTCTTC.

V gene TRBV10-3 combines with J gene TRBJ1-1, with D perhaps TRBD1 (5 bases). This CDR3 contains 14 residues. V was cut by 7 bases and J by 6 bases, with 18 bases left in between. Germline V gene data show CDR1 as ENHRY and CDR2 as SYGVKD. The CDR3 loop is CAITHDSSSSEAFF. CDR3 DNA: TGTGCCATCACCCACGACAGCAGTTCTTCTGAAGCTTTCTTT.

The V call is TRBV2, the J call TRBJ2-2; 7 nucleotides match TRBD1. The length of the CDR3 is 14 residues. Trimming removed 3 bases from V and 4 bases from J; junction bases left unmatched: 2. CDR1 is SNHLY, CDR2 FYNNEI, per germline. CDR3: CASSETGFTGELFF. The CDR3 nucleotides read TGTGCCAGCAGTGAGACAGGGTTCACCGGGGAGCTGTTTTTT.

V and J are TRBV4-3 and TRBJ2-7, with D uncertain. Germline CDR1 and CDR2: LGHNA and YSLEER. V shed 0 bases and J shed 3 bases, with 9 bases lying between them. The CDR3 is 14 amino acids. CDR3 in DNA: TGCGCCAGCAGCCAAGATCTTGGCAGCTACGAGCAGTACTTC. Translated, it gives CASSQDLGSYEQYF.

The chain links TRBV7-2 to TRBJ1-1; tentative D call: TRBD1 (5 bases). V gave up 6 bases and J gave up 3 bases, with 11 bases separating them. CDR3 length equals 13 residues. The germline V gene has CDR1 SGHTA and CDR2 FQGNSA. Written as DNA, the CDR3 is TGTGCCAGCAGGATTCAGGGCGACACTGAAGCTTTCTTT. Amino acids: CASRIQGDTEAFF. The variable domain in full, completed from reference TRBV7-2 and TRBJ1-1, reads GAGVSQSPSNKVTEKGKDVELRCDPISGHTALYWYRQSLGQGLEFLIYFQGNSAPDKSGLPSDRFSAERTGGSVSTLTIQRTQQEDSAVYLCASRIQGDTEAFFGQGTRLTVV.

Only one count was recorded for this clone. The J gene is TRBJ2-3, the V gene TRBV25-1, with 9 bases matching TRBD1. The CDR3 is made up of 15 amino acids. Losses at the gene ends were 8 bases for V and 3 bases for J; bases not matched to a gene: 9. From germline, CDR1 is MGHDK and CDR2 SYGVNS. The CDR3: CASRRGTGSTDTQYF. DNA of the CDR3: TGTGCCAGCCGACGTGGGACAGGGTCGACAGATACGCAGTATTTT. The complete variable domain, with remaining parts taken from reference TRBV25-1 and TRBJ2-3, reads EADIYQTPRYLVIGTGKKITLECSQTMGHDKMYWYQQDPGMELHLIHYSYGVNSTEKGDLSSESTVSRIRTEHFPLTLESARPSHTSQYLCASRRGTGSTDTQYFGPGTRLTVL.

This clone came up once. The chain uses TRBV30 and TRBJ2-2; 12 nucleotides agree with TRBD2. The V segment lost 1 base and the J segment 2 bases; nucleotides outside the gene matches: 2. The CDR3 extends over 16 amino acids. CDR1 and CDR2 (germline): GTSNPN, SVGIG (reference sequence). CDR3 protein: CAWSGLAGVNTGELFF. The CDR3 DNA is TGTGCCTGGAGTGGACTAGCGGGAGTAAACACCGGGGAGCTGTTTTTT.

The chain joins TRBV11-2 to TRBJ1-1, with D perhaps matching TRBD1 (5 bases). The CDR3 has 14 amino acids. V was pared by 1 base and J by 8 bases, with 14 bases between. In germline, CDR1 is SGHAT, CDR2 FQNNGV. The CDR3: CASSLAVFSGEAFF. CDR3 sequence (DNA): TGTGCCAGCAGCTTAGCGGTCTTTTCAGGGGAAGCTTTCTTT.

The gene calls are TRBV9 and TRBJ2-7; 10 bases map to TRBD1. Germline trimming cut 4 bases from V and 4 bases from J; bases unmatched to any gene: 8. Per germline, CDR1 SGDLS and CDR2 YYNGEE. The CDR3 has 15 residues. Here the CDR3 reads CASSTAGTGDYEQYF. The DNA for the CDR3 is TGTGCCAGCAGCACCGCCGGGACAGGGGATTACGAGCAGTACTTC.

The chain has TRBV14 and TRBJ2-1, with 8 nucleotides matching TRBD1. The CDR3 has 17 residues. V lost 3 bases, J lost 0 bases, and 7 bases stayed unmatched. CDR1 is SGHDN, CDR2 FVKESK, per germline. CDR3 DNA sequence: TGTGCCAGCAGCCAGTGGACAGGGTCGAGCTCCTACAATGAGCAGTTCTTC. This translates into CASSQWTGSSSYNEQFF. Full variable domain (rest looked up from reference TRBV14 and TRBJ2-1): EAGVTQFPSHSVIEKGQTVTLRCDPISGHDNLYWYRRVMGKEIKFLLHFVKESKQDESGMPNNRFLAERTGGTYSTLKVQPAELEDSGVYFCASSQWTGSSSYNEQFFGPGTRLTVL.

The V and J genes are TRBV2 and TRBJ1-1; perhaps TRBD1 as D (6 bases). The germline V gene has CDR1 SNHLY and CDR2 FYNNEI. This CDR3 is built from 12 residues. V was trimmed by 8 bases and J by 8 bases, leaving 15 bases between them. CDR3 DNA sequence: TGTGCCAGCGGGGAACCTAGGGGGGAAGCTTTCTTT. Translated: CASGEPRGEAFF.

The chain recombines TRBV25-1 with TRBJ2-1; 8 nucleotides agree with TRBD2. Trimming at V came to 3 bases and at J to 6 bases, leaving 7 bases not matched to a gene. This CDR3 region has 15 residues. The V gene's germline CDR1 is MGHDK and CDR2 SYGVNS. Here the CDR3 reads CASSESGGPGNEQFF. The DNA of the CDR3 is TGTGCCAGCAGTGAGAGCGGGGGCCCAGGCAATGAGCAGTTCTTC.

This chain joins TRBV29-1 and TRBJ1-5; unclear D gene. Looked up from germline, CDR1 is SQVTM and CDR2 is ANQGSEA. The CDR3 loop spans 13 amino acids. V shed 5 bases and J shed 0 bases, with 8 bases lying between them. CDR3 in amino acids: CSVSPGSNQPQHF. The CDR3 region has the DNA TGCAGCGTTAGTCCCGGTAGCAATCAGCCCCAGCATTTT.

The V call is TRBV5-6, the J call TRBJ1-5; 9 nucleotides line up with TRBD1. CDR1 SGHDT and CDR2 YYEEEE come from the germline V gene. The CDR3 length is 14 residues. With 3 bases clipped from V and 9 bases from J, the junction kept 7 bases outside the gene matches. The CDR3 coding sequence is TGTGCCAGCAGCTGGAACGGACAGGGGACGCCCCAGCATTTT. Amino acid sequence: CASSWNGQGTPQHF.

The chain links TRBV25-1 to TRBJ2-5; TRBD2 matches 7 bases. V lost 0 bases to trimming and J lost 5 bases; unmatched junction nucleotides: 6. The CDR3 spans 15 residues. Germline-derived CDR1 and CDR2 are MGHDK and SYGVNS. CDR3 region: CASSEYPSGGETQYF. The CDR3 DNA reads as TGTGCCAGCAGTGAATATCCTAGCGGCGGTGAGACCCAGTACTTC.

The V and J genes are TRBV19 and TRBJ1-4; 9 bases match TRBD1. V was clipped by 3 bases and J by 11 bases; unmatched bases: 10. There are 15 residues in the CDR3. CDR1 and CDR2 from the germline V gene are LNHDA and SQIVND (reference sequence). The CDR3 loop is CASSMSGTGMWKLFF. The CDR3 coding sequence is TGTGCCAGTAGTATGAGCGGGACAGGGATGTGGAAACTGTTTTTT.

The CDR3 DNA reads TGTGCCAGCAGTTACTCCCTCTCGGGGAACACTGAAGCTTTCTTT. It yields the protein CASSYSLSGNTEAFF. This chain joins TRBV6-5 and TRBJ1-1; D is unclear. The ends were cut back, 0 bases at V and 1 base at J, with 9 bases in the middle. This CDR3 comprises 15 residues. Germline CDR1 and CDR2: MNHEY and SVGAGI.

V is TRBV6-6 and J is TRBJ2-1; 13 nucleotides agree with TRBD2. CDR1 is MNHNY and CDR2 is SVGAGI in the germline V gene (reference sequence). The CDR3 spans 16 residues. V shed 4 bases, J shed 6 bases, and the junction held 6 bases outside the gene matches. The CDR3 region is CASSLLRTSGSNEQFF. The CDR3 DNA follows: TGTGCCAGCAGTTTGCTCCGGACTAGCGGGAGCAATGAGCAGTTCTTC.

The chain couples TRBV19 to TRBJ1-5; D not certain. Germline V gene data show CDR1 as LNHDA and CDR2 as SQIVND (reference sequence). Trimming took off 1 base at V and 4 bases at J, with 8 bases between the two ends. CDR3 size: 14 residues. The CDR3 loop reads CASSIARQNQPQHF. DNA of the CDR3: TGTGCCAGTAGTATAGCTCGACAAAATCAGCCCCAGCATTTT.